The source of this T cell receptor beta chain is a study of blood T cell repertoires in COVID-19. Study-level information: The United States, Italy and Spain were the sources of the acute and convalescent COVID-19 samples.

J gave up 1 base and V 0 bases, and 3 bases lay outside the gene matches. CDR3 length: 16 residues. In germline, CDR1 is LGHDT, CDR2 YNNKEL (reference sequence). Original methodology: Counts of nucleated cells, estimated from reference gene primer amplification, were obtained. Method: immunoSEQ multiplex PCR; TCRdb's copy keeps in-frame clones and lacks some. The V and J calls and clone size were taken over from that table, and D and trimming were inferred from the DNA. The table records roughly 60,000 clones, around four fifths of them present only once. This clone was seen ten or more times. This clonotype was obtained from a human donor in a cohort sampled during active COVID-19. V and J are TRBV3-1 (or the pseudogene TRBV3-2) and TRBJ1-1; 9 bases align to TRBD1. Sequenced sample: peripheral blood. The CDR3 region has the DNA TGTGCCAGCAGCCAAGAGGGGACAGGGAAGAACACTGAAGCTTTCTTT. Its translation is CASSQEGTGKNTEAFF.